This TCR beta chain was recovered during a study of regulatory T cells in long-lasting Graves disease. Turning to the study itself: Graves' patients with a new diagnosis had received antithyroid drugs under 3 months. Study-level results: In persistent patients, shared public clonotypes (over 2,500) outnumbered those in new patients (around 1,000).

This CDR3 comprises 16 residues. Germline-derived CDR1 and CDR2 are MNHNS and SASEGT. The V and J ends lost 5 bases and 5 bases respectively, with 18 bases between them. Combining iRepertoire HTBI primers with Arm-PCR of CDR3 regions, the authors built TCR beta libraries. TCRdb independently ran MiXCR on the multiplex PCR reads; one entry per CDR3 protein. This sample has hundreds of thousands of distinct CDR3 sequences, with roughly 15% found just once. This clonotype was observed a few times. Its cognate antigen is unknown. Time point described: newly diagnosed GD, antithyroid drugs for less than 3 months. Scientists built the TCR library using RNA that was extracted from PBMCs. These same data were also listed under a study on T cells in Graves' hyperthyroidism and ophthalmopathy.

The source was peripheral blood mononuclear cells (PBMCs), collected at new diagnosis, from a patient treated with antithyroid drugs. The origin of this receptor is a woman aged 40 to 65 with Graves disease. This chain uses TRBV6-1 with TRBJ1-4; possible D gene TRBD1, 6 bases. CDR3 amino acids: CASSPRWTERNEKLFF. The CDR3 DNA is TGTGCCAGCAGTCCTCGGTGGACAGAACGGAATGAAAAACTGTTTTTT.